The 23 T cell receptor beta chains listed next were all sequenced from one sample in a study of regulatory T cells in long-lasting Graves disease. iRepertoire HTBI primers and Arm-PCR of CDR3 regions built TCR beta libraries. Each CDR3 protein is one row after TCRdb ran MiXCR on the multiplex PCR reads. Here the sample spans about 470,000 distinct CDR3 sequences, about 22% being singletons. Time point described: persistent/refractory GD, antithyroid drugs over 5 years with positive TRAb. PBMC-derived RNA was used for the TCR library. The sequenced sample was peripheral blood mononuclear cells (PBMCs), obtained when the disease was refractory, from a patient treated with antithyroid drugs. The source is a female donor with Graves disease.

V and J are TRBV9 and TRBJ1-5, with a possible D match to TRBD1 (6 bases). CDR3 size: 17 residues. The ends were cut back, 0 bases at V and 0 bases at J, with 13 bases in the middle. The germline gives CDR1 SGDLS, CDR2 YYNGEE. The CDR3 DNA sequence: TGTGCCAGCAGCGTAGCAGGGGAGGCATATAGCAATCAGCCCCAGCATTTT. Its protein is CASSVAGEAYSNQPQHF.

This clonotype was recorded a few times. The chain joins TRBV29-1 to TRBJ2-7; 13 positions agree with TRBD2. CDR3 length: 13 amino acids. From germline, CDR1 is SQVTM and CDR2 ANQGSEA. With V trimmed by 6 bases and J by 6 bases, 5 bases remained unmatched. The CDR3 is CSVGLAGEAEQYF. In DNA form, the CDR3 reads TGCAGCGTCGGACTAGCGGGAGAGGCCGAGCAGTACTTC.

This clonotype was recorded many times. The rearrangement links TRBV7-3 to TRBJ2-5, with D perhaps matching TRBD1 (6 bases). Trimming took off 5 bases at V and 5 bases at J, with 18 bases between the two ends. The CDR3 is made up of 15 amino acids. Germline V gene data show CDR1 as SGHTA and CDR2 as FQGTGA. The CDR3: CASSPWQGKLETQYF. CDR3 DNA: TGTGCCAGCAGCCCATGGCAGGGGAAGCTGGAGACCCAGTACTTC.

The chain links TRBV30 to TRBJ2-6; D call uncertain. The germline V gene encodes CDR1 GTSNPN and CDR2 SVGIG (reference sequence). V was shortened by 8 bases and J by 3 bases, with 14 bases between the two germline ends. The CDR3 is made up of 14 amino acids. CDR3 in DNA: TGTGCCGCCCTAGTGCTCCGTGGGGCCAACGTCCTGACTTTC. Protein product: CAALVLRGANVLTF.

Only one count was recorded for this clonotype. The V call is TRBV7-9, the J call TRBJ2-7, with 8 nucleotides matching TRBD1. Trimming took 5 bases from V and 5 from J; bases not matched to a gene: 8. Looked up from germline, CDR1 is SEHNR and CDR2 is FQNEAQ (reference sequence). The CDR3 spans 14 residues. As DNA, the CDR3 is TGTGCCAGCAGCCTGATCGGACAGGGCGACGAGCAGTACTTC. This encodes CASSLIGQGDEQYF.

This clonotype was picked up one time. The V gene is TRBV11-2, the J gene TRBJ2-5; D is uncertain. With the DNA end fitting TRBJ2-1 better, the J assignment may be wrong. Germline values: CDR1 SGHAT, CDR2 FQNNGV. CDR3 length: 15 amino acids. For the CDR3, the DNA is TGTGCCAGCAGCTTAAACCCCTCCCAACAAGATGAGCAGTTCTTC. It codes for CASSLNPSQQDEQFF.

The CDR3 protein is CASSQGRAGTVVNQPQHF. The CDR3 DNA reads TGTGCCAGCAGTCAAGGTAGGGCCGGGACAGTGGTCAATCAGCCCCAGCATTTT. The genes are TRBV7-3 and TRBJ1-5; TRBD1 matches 7 bases. Unmatched junction bases numbered 17, after V lost 6 bases and J lost 3 bases. The V gene's germline CDR1 is SGHTA and CDR2 FQGTGA. The CDR3 runs to 18 residues.

A few counts support this clonotype. The rearrangement links TRBV5-8 to TRBJ1-1; the D is unclear. V shed 4 bases and J shed 0 bases, with 10 bases lying between them. The CDR3 has 14 residues. CDR1 is SGHTS and CDR2 is YDEGEE in the germline V gene. Here the CDR3 DNA reads TGTGCCAGCAGCCTGGACGGAATGAACACTGAAGCTTTCTTT. Protein product: CASSLDGMNTEAFF.

This clonotype was detected ten times or more. This sequence joins TRBV7-9 and TRBJ2-5; perhaps TRBD2 as D (7 bases). There are 17 residues in the CDR3. V dropped 3 bases and J dropped 3 bases, with 20 bases sitting between them. The germline gives CDR1 SEHNR, CDR2 FQNEAQ (reference sequence). CDR3 coding DNA: TGTGCCAGCAGCTTTCCCCCCGCGGGGGCTAGGAAAGAGACCCAGTACTTC. Amino acid sequence: CASSFPPAGARKETQYF.

This chain joins TRBV4-1 and TRBJ2-7, with a weak D call TRBD1 (6 bases). This CDR3 contains 14 residues. Germline CDR1 and CDR2: MGHRA and YSYEKL. Trimming took 1 base from V and 3 from J, leaving 10 bases between them. The CDR3 protein is CASSQVGRGYEQYF. The CDR3 nucleotides read TGCGCCAGCAGCCAAGTCGGCAGGGGCTACGAGCAGTACTTC.

This clonotype was seen ten or more times. CDR3 sequence reads: CASSYSVTGDNTGELFF. DNA of the CDR3: TGTGCCAGCAGTTACTCCGTTACAGGGGACAACACCGGGGAGCTGTTTTTT. V and J are TRBV6-2 or TRBV6-3 and TRBJ2-2; 7 positions agree with TRBD1. Germline assignment: CDR1 MNHEY and CDR2 SVGEGT. This CDR3 comprises 17 residues. V lost 0 bases and J lost 2; bases outside the gene matches: 6.

In its sample, this clonotype was seen many times. This sequence joins TRBV24-1 and TRBJ2-5, with TRBD1 identical over 8 bases. From germline, CDR1 is KGHDR and CDR2 SFDVKD. Trimming removed 4 bases from V and 4 bases from J; junction bases left unmatched: 10. There are 16 residues in the CDR3. The CDR3 nucleotides are TGTGCCACCAGTGACCCCCGACAGGGGACGGGAGAGACCCAGTACTTC. Its translation is CATSDPRQGTGETQYF.

This clonotype was seen a handful of times. The chain uses TRBV28 and TRBJ1-2, with TRBD1 as a possible D gene (5 bases). V was clipped by 3 bases and J by 8 bases, with 10 bases between them. The CDR3 loop spans 12 amino acids. The germline gives CDR1 MDHEN, CDR2 SYDVKM. CDR3 sequence (DNA): TGTGCCAGCAGTTTTGACAGCTCCGGCTACACCTTC. Its protein product is CASSFDSSGYTF.

The chain couples TRBV24-1 to TRBJ2-2; D might be TRBD1 or TRBD2, each matching 6 bases. Germline V lookup: CDR1 KGHDR, CDR2 SFDVKD. The CDR3 totals 14 residues. Trimming removed 0 bases at V and 6 bases at J, with 7 bases between. The CDR3 protein is CATSDLRGPGELFF. The CDR3 coding sequence is TGTGCCACCAGTGATTTGCGGGGGCCCGGGGAGCTGTTTTTT.

This clonotype was seen a few times. The rearrangement uses TRBV12-3 or TRBV12-4 and TRBJ1-2, with TRBD1 identical over 8 bases. After removal of 3 bases from V and 4 bases from J, the junction contained 7 bases not matched to a gene. The CDR3 has 15 residues. In DNA, the CDR3 is TGTGCCAGCAGTTTTGGGAGGGACAGGAGCTATGGCTACACCTTC. Its protein is CASSFGRDRSYGYTF.

The J gene is TRBJ1-5, the V gene TRBV27; D remains unclear. Trimming took 6 bases from V and 4 from J, leaving 10 bases between them. The CDR3 contains 13 residues. The germline CDR1 and CDR2 sequences are MNHEY and SMNVEV (reference sequence). CDR3 nucleotide sequence: TGTGCCAGCAGGCCCCTTGGGAATCAGCCCCAGCATTTT. This gives the protein CASRPLGNQPQHF.

This clonotype was detected many times. The CDR3 coding sequence is TGTGCCAGCAGCCTGTTCGACCCGGGACAGAACTCCTACGAGCAGTACTTC. Its protein is CASSLFDPGQNSYEQYF. The V call is TRBV7-9, the J call TRBJ2-7; 7 bases align to TRBD1. In germline, CDR1 is SEHNR, CDR2 FQNEAQ (reference sequence). The CDR3 is 17 amino acids. V lost 5 bases to trimming and J lost 0 bases; unmatched junction nucleotides: 13.

This clonotype was counted at least ten times. At one end the junction does not follow the germline gene, possibly because of a read error. This chain links TRBV12-3 or TRBV12-4 with TRBJ1-1; TRBD1 is a possible D gene (5 bases). There are 14 residues in the CDR3. CDR3 in DNA: TGTGCCAGCATTTTAGGGACGGGAGTGACTGAAGCTTTCTTT. This codes for CASILGTGVTEAFF.

This clonotype was detected only a few times. CDR3 protein: CASSDRLANTGELFF. CDR3 nucleotide sequence: TGTGCCAGCAGCGACAGGCTCGCGAACACCGGGGAGCTGTTTTTT. The chain joins TRBV7-9 to TRBJ2-2; possible D gene TRBD1, 6 bases. Germline V gives CDR1 SEHNR, CDR2 FQNEAQ (reference sequence). There are 15 residues in the CDR3. V shed 5 bases and J shed 0 bases, with 10 bases lying between them.

J is TRBJ2-3 and V is TRBV28, with unresolved D. This CDR3 comprises 15 residues. Germline-derived CDR1 and CDR2 are MDHEN and SYDVKM. Trimming removed 0 bases at V and 3 bases at J, with 10 bases between. CDR3 DNA: TGTGCCAGCAGTTTATGGACAAGGGAAACAGATACGCAGTATTTT. It yields the protein CASSLWTRETDTQYF.

This clonotype has a count of ten or more. The chain combines TRBV6-1 with TRBJ1-5; D is ambiguous. The CDR3 length is 18 residues. V gave up 4 bases and J gave up 0 bases, with 19 bases separating them. Germline CDR1 MNHNS, CDR2 SASEGT. CDR3 amino acids: CASSGYVMRRNSNQPQHF. The CDR3 nucleotides are TGTGCCAGCAGTGGATACGTCATGAGGAGAAATAGCAATCAGCCCCAGCATTTT.

Comments on this clonotype: It is likely a read error, because the conserved phenylalanine at the end of the CDR3 is missing. The J gene is TRBJ1-2, the V gene TRBV24-1; D perhaps matches TRBD1 (5 bases). This CDR3 is 15 amino acids long. With 3 bases removed from V and 4 bases from J, the gap between germline ends came to 14 bases. Germline V gene lookup returns CDR1 KGHDR and CDR2 SFDVKD. In nucleotides, the CDR3 is TGTGCCACCAGTGATCCCGGCCAGGGTTCCTATGGCTACACCCTC. Translating it yields CATSDPGQGSYGYTL.

This clonotype was recorded at least ten times. The chain joins TRBV12-3 or TRBV12-4 to TRBJ2-5; a possible D gene is TRBD2 (6 bases). Trimming pared 8 bases from V and 3 bases from J, leaving 22 bases between. CDR3 length: 16 residues. CDR3 coding DNA: TGTGCCAGCGTTGGAGGGTGGGGTAGGCGCGAAGAGACCCAGTACTTC. This translates into CASVGGWGRREETQYF.